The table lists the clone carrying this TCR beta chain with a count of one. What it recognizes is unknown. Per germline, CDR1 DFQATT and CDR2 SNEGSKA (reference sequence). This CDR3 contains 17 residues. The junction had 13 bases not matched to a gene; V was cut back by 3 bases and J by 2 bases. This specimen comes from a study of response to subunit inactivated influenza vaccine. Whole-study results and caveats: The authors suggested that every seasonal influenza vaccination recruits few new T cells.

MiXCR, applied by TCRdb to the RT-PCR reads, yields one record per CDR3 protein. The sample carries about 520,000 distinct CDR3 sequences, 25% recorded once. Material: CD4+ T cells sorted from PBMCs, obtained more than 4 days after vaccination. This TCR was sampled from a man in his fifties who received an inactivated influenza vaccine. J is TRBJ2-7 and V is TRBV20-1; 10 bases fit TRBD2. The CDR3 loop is CSASTPRSGRAPYEQYF. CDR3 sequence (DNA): TGCAGTGCTAGTACCCCTCGGAGCGGGAGGGCCCCCTACGAGCAGTACTTC.